This TCR beta chain was obtained from a study of CXCR3-negative and CXCR3-positive naive CD8 T cells. CD45RO-CCR7+CD27+CD95- characterized naive CD8+ T cells. The authors made the TRB cDNA libraries by 5' RACE using UMI labels. TCRdb reanalyzed the 5' RACE reads and collapses them to one entry per CDR3 protein, without DNA. The sample table includes a few thousand distinct CDR3 sequences. The germline V gene has CDR1 SQVTM and CDR2 ANQGSEA. This CDR3 comprises 15 residues. The sequencing sample was made of naive CXCR3- CD8+ T cells from blood. Documented subset: CD45RO-CCR7+CD27+CD95- naive CD8+ T cells lacking CXCR3 (TNR3-). The chain recombines TRBV29-1 with TRBJ2-1; lacking DNA, the TRBD2 call made by TCRdb goes unchecked. This TCR was recovered from a human donor in good health. Some clones in this sample may be carry-over from other donors' samples. CDR3 residues: CSVEDGTSGIDEQFF.